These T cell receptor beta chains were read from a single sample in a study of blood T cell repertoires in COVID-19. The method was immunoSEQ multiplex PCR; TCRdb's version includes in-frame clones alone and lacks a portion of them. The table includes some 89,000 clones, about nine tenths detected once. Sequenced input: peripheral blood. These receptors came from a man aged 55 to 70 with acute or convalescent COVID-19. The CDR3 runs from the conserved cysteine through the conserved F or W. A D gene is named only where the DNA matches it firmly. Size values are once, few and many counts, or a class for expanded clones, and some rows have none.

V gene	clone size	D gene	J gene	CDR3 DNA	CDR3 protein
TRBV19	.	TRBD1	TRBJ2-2	TGTGCCAGTTCCGGACAGGGTCTCGGGGAGCTGTTTTTT	CASSGQGLGELFF
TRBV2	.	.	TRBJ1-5	TGTGCCAGCAGTGCGGCAGGGGTAAATCAGCCCCAGCATTTT	CASSAAGVNQPQHF
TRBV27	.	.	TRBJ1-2	TGTGCCAGCAGTTTAAAAGCCGGGTATGGCTACACCTTC	CASSLKAGYGYTF
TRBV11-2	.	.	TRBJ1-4	TGTGCCAGCCGAATCGGGTCTGCAACTAATGAAAAACTGTTTTTT	CASRIGSATNEKLFF
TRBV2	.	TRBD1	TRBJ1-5	TGTGCCAGCAGTGCCGACAGGGCTTATCAGCCCCAGCATTTT	CASSADRAYQPQHF
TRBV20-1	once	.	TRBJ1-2	TGCAGTGCTTTCTCGAACTATGGCTACACCTTC	CSAFSNYGYTF
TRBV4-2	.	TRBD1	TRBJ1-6	TGTGCCAGCAGCCATGTACCGGGACAGGGAGATTCACCCCTCCACTTT	CASSHVPGQGDSPLHF
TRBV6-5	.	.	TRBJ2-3	TGTGCCAGCATTTCTAGCACAGATACGCAGTATTTT	CASISSTDTQYF
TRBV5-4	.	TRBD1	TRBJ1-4	TGTGCCAGCAGCACCCGGGACAGGGGGCGAGGAGAAAAACTGTTTTTT	CASSTRDRGRGEKLFF
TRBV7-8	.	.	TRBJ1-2	TGTGCCAGCAGCTTAGACAGGGATTCTGGCTACACCTTC	CASSLDRDSGYTF
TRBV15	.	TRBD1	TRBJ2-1	TGTGCCACCAGCAGAGGGGGACAGGAAATCAATGAGCAGTTCTTC	CATSRGGQEINEQFF
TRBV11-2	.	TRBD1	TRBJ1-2	TGTGCCAGCAGCTTAGGGACAGGGGCAAATAATGGCTACACCTTC	CASSLGTGANNGYTF
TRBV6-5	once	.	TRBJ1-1	TGTGCCAGCATTGCGGGTCCAGGACACACTGAAGCTTTCTTT	CASIAGPGHTEAFF
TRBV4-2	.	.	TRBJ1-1	TGTGCCAGCAGCCGGGGGGGGATGAACACTGAAGCTTTCTTT	CASSRGGMNTEAFF
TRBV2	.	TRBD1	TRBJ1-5	TGTGCCAGCAGTCTCCTAGGAGACAGGGTCTACTCTAGCAATCAGCCCCAGCATTTT	CASSLLGDRVYSSNQPQHF
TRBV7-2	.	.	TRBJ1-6	TGTGCCAGCACCCGATCGGGAGGGGACTATAATTCACCCCTCCACTTT	CASTRSGGDYNSPLHF
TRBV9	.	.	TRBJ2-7	TGTGCCAGCAGCGCTCAGGTGGTGAGCCACGAGCAGTACTTC	CASSAQVVSHEQYF
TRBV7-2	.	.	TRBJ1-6	TGTGCCAGCAGCTCAGGGAATTCACCCCTCCACTTT	CASSSGNSPLHF
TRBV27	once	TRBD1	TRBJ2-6	TGTGCCAGCAGTTTGGGACAGCCTGGGGCCAACGTCCTGACTTTC	CASSLGQPGANVLTF
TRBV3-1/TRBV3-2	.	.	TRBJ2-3	TGTGCCAGCAGCCAAGCAGATTACAGCACAGATACGCAGTATTTT	CASSQADYSTDTQYF
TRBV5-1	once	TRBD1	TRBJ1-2	TGCGCCAGCAGCTTGGACGCAGGGGGCGTCTATGGCTACACCTTC	CASSLDAGGVYGYTF
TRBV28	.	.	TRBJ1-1	TGTGCCAGCAGTTTACCCTGGAGGAACACTGAAGCTTTCTTT	CASSLPWRNTEAFF
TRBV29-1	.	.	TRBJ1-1	TGCAGCGTTCGAAGCGGGGGGCGGAAAACTGAAGCTTTCTTT	CSVRSGGRKTEAFF
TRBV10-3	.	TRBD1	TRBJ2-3	TGTGCCATCAAGAGGACAGGGGAAGATACGCAGTATTTT	CAIKRTGEDTQYF
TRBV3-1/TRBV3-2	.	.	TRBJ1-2	TGTGCCAGCAGCGAAGGAGGGTTCGGAGGCTACACCTTC	CASSEGGFGGYTF
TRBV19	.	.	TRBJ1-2	TGTGCCAGTACCCCAGAGCGGGCGAACGGAGGCTACACCTTC	CASTPERANGGYTF
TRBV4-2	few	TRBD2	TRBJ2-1	TGTGCCAGCGGGGAGCTAGCGGATGAGCAGTTCTTC	CASGELADEQFF
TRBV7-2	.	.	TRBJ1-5	TGTGCCAGCAGCCCATCGGGGGGGTCCCAGCATTTT	CASSPSGGSQHF
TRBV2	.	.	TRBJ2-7	TGTGCCAGCAGTGCGCCTCGGGGTATTTGGGAGCAGTACTTC	CASSAPRGIWEQYF
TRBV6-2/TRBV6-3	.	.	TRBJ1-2	TGTGCCAGCAGCGTCCAAATAACTCGGGGTAGTTATGGCTACACCTTC	CASSVQITRGSYGYTF
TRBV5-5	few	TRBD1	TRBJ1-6	TGTGCCAGCAGCTTGCAGGGGGCCGATTCACCCCTCCACTTT	CASSLQGADSPLHF
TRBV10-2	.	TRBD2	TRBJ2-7	TGCGCCAGCAGTCGACTAGCGAAAACCTACGAGCAGTACTTC	CASSRLAKTYEQYF
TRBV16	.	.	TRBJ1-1	TGTGCCAGCAGCCCCACGCGGGACACTGAAGCTTTCTTT	CASSPTRDTEAFF
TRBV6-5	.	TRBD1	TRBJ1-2	TGTGCCAGCAGTTACTCAGGGGGCAGGAACTATGGCTACACCTTC	CASSYSGGRNYGYTF
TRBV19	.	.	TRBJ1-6	TGTGCCAGTAGTCACACGAATTCACCCCTCCACTTT	CASSHTNSPLHF
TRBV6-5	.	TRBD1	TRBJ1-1	TGTGCCAGCATTACAGGGGGCCCCACTGAAGCTTTCTTT	CASITGGPTEAFF
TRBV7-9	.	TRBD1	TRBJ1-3	TGTGCCAGCAGCTTCCACCAAGACAGGGTCGGAAACACCATATATTTT	CASSFHQDRVGNTIYF
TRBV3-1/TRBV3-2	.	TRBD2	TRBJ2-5	TGTGCCAGCAGCATAGGGACTAGCGGGGAAGAGACCCAGTACTTC	CASSIGTSGEETQYF
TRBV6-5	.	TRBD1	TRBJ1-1	TGTGCCAGCAGTTCCTTCCCCGGACAGGGTGAAGCTTTCTTT	CASSSFPGQGEAFF
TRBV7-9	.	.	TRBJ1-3	TGTGCCAGCAGCTTTGGGGGGAACGGAAACACCATATATTTT	CASSFGGNGNTIYF
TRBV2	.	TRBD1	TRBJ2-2	TGTGCCAGCATGGGGGACAGGGTGGTCGGGGAGCTGTTTTTT	CASMGDRVVGELFF
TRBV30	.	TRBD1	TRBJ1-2	TGTGCCTGGAGTTTTCGGGACAGAGGGGGCTATGGCTACACCTTC	CAWSFRDRGGYGYTF
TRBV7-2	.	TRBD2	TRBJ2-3	TGTGCCAGCAGCTCAAGGGGTAGCGGGGGCCGGAGCACAGATACGCAGTATTTT	CASSSRGSGGRSTDTQYF
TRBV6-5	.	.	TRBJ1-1	TGTGCCAGCAGATTGGGGGCTAAGGACACTGAAGCTTTCTTT	CASRLGAKDTEAFF
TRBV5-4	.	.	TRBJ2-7	TGTGCCCGATCCCCCTACTACGAGCAGTACTTC	CARSPYYEQYF
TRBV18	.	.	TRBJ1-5	TGTGCCAGCTCGTCGGGGTCTGGAGGCAATCAGCCCCAGCATTTT	CASSSGSGGNQPQHF
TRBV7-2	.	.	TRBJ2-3	TGTGCCAGCAGCTTCCGACTAGGAGTAGGTGCAGATACGCAGTATTTT	CASSFRLGVGADTQYF
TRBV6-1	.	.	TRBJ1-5	TGTGCCAGCAGTGAAACAGCCTATAGCAATCAGCCCCAGCATTTT	CASSETAYSNQPQHF
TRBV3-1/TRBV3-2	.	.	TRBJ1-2	TGTGCCAGCAGCCCCCAGGGTTCGGACTATGGCTACACCTTC	CASSPQGSDYGYTF
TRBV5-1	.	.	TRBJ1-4	TGCGCCAGCAGCTTGTTGGCAGCAACTAATGAAAAACTGTTTTTT	CASSLLAATNEKLFF
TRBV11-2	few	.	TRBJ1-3	TGTGCCAGCAGCTCCTTGTCGGGTCGATTCCGAAACACCATATATTTT	CASSSLSGRFRNTIYF
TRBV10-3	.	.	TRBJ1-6	TGTGCCATCAATCAGGGCGGAAATTCACCCCTCCACTTT	CAINQGGNSPLHF
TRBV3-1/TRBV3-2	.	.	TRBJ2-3	TGTGCCAGCAGCCAAGGTACTAACCCGCAGTATTTT	CASSQGTNPQYF